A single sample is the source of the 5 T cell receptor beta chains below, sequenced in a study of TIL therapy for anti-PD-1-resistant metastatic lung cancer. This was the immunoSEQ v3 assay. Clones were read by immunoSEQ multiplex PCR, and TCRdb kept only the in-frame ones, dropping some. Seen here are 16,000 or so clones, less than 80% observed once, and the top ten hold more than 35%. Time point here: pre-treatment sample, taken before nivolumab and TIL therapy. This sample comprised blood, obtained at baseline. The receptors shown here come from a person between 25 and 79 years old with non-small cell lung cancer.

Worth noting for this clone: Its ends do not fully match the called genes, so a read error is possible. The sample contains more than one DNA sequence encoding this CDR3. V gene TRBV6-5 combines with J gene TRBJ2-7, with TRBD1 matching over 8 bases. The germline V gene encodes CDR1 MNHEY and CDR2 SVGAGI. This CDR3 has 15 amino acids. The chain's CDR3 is CASSYGDRLTYEQYF. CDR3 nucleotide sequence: TGTGCCAGCAGTTACGGGGACAGGTTGACCTACGAACAGTACTTC.

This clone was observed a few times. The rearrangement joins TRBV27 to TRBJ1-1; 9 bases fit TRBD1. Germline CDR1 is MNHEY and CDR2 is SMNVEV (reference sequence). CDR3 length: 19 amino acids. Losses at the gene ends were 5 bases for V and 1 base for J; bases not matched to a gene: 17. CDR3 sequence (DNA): TGTGCCAGCAGTGCCGGGACAGGGAAACTCGCCCTCGGGAACACTGAAGCTTTCTTT. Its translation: CASSAGTGKLALGNTEAFF.

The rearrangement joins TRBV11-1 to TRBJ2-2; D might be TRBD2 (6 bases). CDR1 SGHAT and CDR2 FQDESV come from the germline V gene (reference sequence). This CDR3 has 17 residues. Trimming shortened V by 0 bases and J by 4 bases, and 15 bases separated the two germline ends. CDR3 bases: TGTGCCAGCAGCTTAGCGCTTGGGGGGTTTGGCACCGGGGAGCTGTTTTTT. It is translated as CASSLALGGFGTGELFF.

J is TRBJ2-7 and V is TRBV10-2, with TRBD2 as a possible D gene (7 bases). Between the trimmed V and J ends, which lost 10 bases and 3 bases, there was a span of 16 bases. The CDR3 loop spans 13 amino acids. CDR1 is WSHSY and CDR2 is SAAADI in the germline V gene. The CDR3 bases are TGCGCCACACGGGGGGCAGGGATCTACGAGCAGTACTTC. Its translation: CATRGAGIYEQYF.

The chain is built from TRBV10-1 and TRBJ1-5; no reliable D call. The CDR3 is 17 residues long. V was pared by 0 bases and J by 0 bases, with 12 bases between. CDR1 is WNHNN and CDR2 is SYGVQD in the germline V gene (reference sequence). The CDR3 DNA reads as TGCGCCAGCAGTGAGTCGAAATGGACCTATAGCAATCAGCCCCAGCATTTT. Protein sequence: CASSESKWTYSNQPQHF.